These T cell receptor beta chains were read from a single sample in a study of regulatory dendritic cells for organ transplantation. Assay used: immunoSEQ multiplex PCR; TCRdb lists only in-frame clones, some missing. This table has fewer than 50,000 clones, around nine tenths appearing once. The specimen sequenced was naive CD8+ T cells from blood. The receptors stem from a human donor in good health. CDR3s include the opening cysteine and the closing phenylalanine or tryptophan. Fields, in order: V gene, D gene, J gene, CDR3 DNA, CDR3 protein. D genes are given only for firm matches.

V: TRBV9; D: NA; J: TRBJ2-2; DNA: TGTGCCAGCAGCCCCCCGGCGGGGAACACCGGGGAGCTGTTTTTT; CDR3: CASSPPAGNTGELFF
V: TRBV7-2; D: NA; J: TRBJ2-1; DNA: TGTGCCAGCTCCTACAATGAGCAGTTCTTC; CDR3: CASSYNEQFF
V: TRBV28; D: TRBD1; J: TRBJ2-2; DNA: TGTGCCAGCAGTTGGACAGGGTTTGCCGGGGAGCTGTTTTTT; CDR3: CASSWTGFAGELFF
V: TRBV7-3; D: TRBD2; J: TRBJ2-3; DNA: TGTGCCAGCAGCCCAGGGATAGCGGGGAGTGACGCAGATACGCAGTATTTT; CDR3: CASSPGIAGSDADTQYF
V: TRBV13; D: TRBD1; J: TRBJ1-2; DNA: TGTGCCAGCAGCTTACTACAGGGGGCGAACTATGGCTACACCTTC; CDR3: CASSLLQGANYGYTF
V: TRBV5-6; D: NA; J: TRBJ1-1; DNA: TGTGCCAGCAGGGAGGGTGTGGGGGGAGCTTTCTTT; CDR3: CASREGVGGAFF
V: TRBV13; D: NA; J: TRBJ2-3; DNA: TGTGCCAGCAGCTCCACAGATACGCAGTATTTT; CDR3: CASSSTDTQYF
V: TRBV1; D: NA; J: TRBJ2-2; DNA: TGCACCAGCAGCGGGACTAGCGGGAGAGGTGCCGGGGAGCTGTTTTTT; CDR3: CTSSGTSGRGAGELFF
V: TRBV6-5; D: NA; J: TRBJ2-7; DNA: TGTGCCAGCAGTTACTCGACCAGCTACGAGCAGTACTTC; CDR3: CASSYSTSYEQYF
V: TRBV9; D: NA; J: TRBJ2-7; DNA: TGTGCCAGCAGCGTAGCCAGCAACTCCTACGAGCAGTACTTC; CDR3: CASSVASNSYEQYF
V: TRBV4-2; D: NA; J: TRBJ1-2; DNA: TGTGCCAGCAGCCAAGGACATGACTCCTATGGCTACACCTTC; CDR3: CASSQGHDSYGYTF
V: TRBV21-1; D: NA; J: TRBJ2-3; DNA: TGTGCCAGCAGCAAGGATCAGAGAAGCACAGATACGCAGTATTTT; CDR3: CASSKDQRSTDTQYF
V: TRBV19; D: NA; J: TRBJ2-7; DNA: TGTGCCAGTAGAGCGGGTTCCATTTCCTACGAGCAGTACTTC; CDR3: CASRAGSISYEQYF
V: TRBV5-6; D: NA; J: TRBJ2-1; DNA: TGTGCCAGCAGCGGTCGGGCAGGGTGGACTGAGCAGTTCTTC; CDR3: CASSGRAGWTEQFF
V: TRBV9; D: NA; J: TRBJ1-2; DNA: TGTGCCAGCAGCCCGGACGGGAACTATGGCTACACCTTC; CDR3: CASSPDGNYGYTF
V: TRBV11-2; D: TRBD1; J: TRBJ1-1; DNA: TGTGCCAGCAGCTTGACAGGGGGATACCTGAACACTGAAGCTTTCTTT; CDR3: CASSLTGGYLNTEAFF
V: TRBV6-6; D: NA; J: TRBJ2-7; DNA: TGTGCCAGCAGTTACTTCTCCGGGGAATTCTACTTC; CDR3: CASSYFSGEFYF
V: TRBV30; D: NA; J: TRBJ2-4; DNA: TGTGCACTCAACAGCGAGGCCAACATTCAGTACTTC; CDR3: CALNSEANIQYF
V: TRBV4-1; D: NA; J: TRBJ2-7; DNA: TGCGCCAGCAGCCGGCCGGGACTCCAGGGCTACGAGCAGTACTTC; CDR3: CASSRPGLQGYEQYF
V: TRBV5-4; D: NA; J: TRBJ1-2; DNA: TGTGCCAGCAGCCCCACTTTGGAGGACAATAGGATTTTTGGCTACACCTTC; CDR3: CASSPTLEDNRIFGYTF
V: TRBV27; D: TRBD2; J: TRBJ2-7; DNA: TGTGCCAGCGGTAGCGGCGGGAGGGCAGTCTACGAGCAGTACTTC; CDR3: CASGSGGRAVYEQYF
V: TRBV28; D: TRBD1; J: TRBJ1-4; DNA: TGTGCCAGCAGGAAACAGGGGGGCGATGAAAAACTGTTTTTT; CDR3: CASRKQGGDEKLFF
V: TRBV6-6; D: NA; J: TRBJ1-1; DNA: TGTGCCAGCAGCCCGTCGTATTACACTGAAGCTTTCTTT; CDR3: CASSPSYYTEAFF
V: TRBV19; D: NA; J: TRBJ2-1; DNA: TGTGCCAGTAGTATAGTTCACGGCAGCTCCTACAATGAGCAGTTCTTC; CDR3: CASSIVHGSSYNEQFF